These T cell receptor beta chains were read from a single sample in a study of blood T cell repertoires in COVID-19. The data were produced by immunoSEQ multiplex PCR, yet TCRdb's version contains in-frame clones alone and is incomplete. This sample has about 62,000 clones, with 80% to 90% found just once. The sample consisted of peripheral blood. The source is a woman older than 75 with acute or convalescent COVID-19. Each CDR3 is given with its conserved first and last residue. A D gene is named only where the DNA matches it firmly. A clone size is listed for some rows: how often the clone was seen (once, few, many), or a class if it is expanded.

CDR3 protein: CASRIQVNTEAFF
CDR3 DNA: TGCGCCAGCAGGATACAGGTGAACACTGAAGCTTTCTTT
CDR3 length: 13
clone size: .
D gene: .
J gene: TRBJ1-1
V gene: TRBV5-1

CDR3 protein: CASSLQWGQIGNQPQHF
CDR3 DNA: TGTGCCAGCAGCTTACAGTGGGGACAGATCGGCAATCAGCCCCAGCATTTT
CDR3 length: 17
clone size: .
D gene: TRBD1
J gene: TRBJ1-5
V gene: TRBV7-2

CDR3 protein: CASSPRRTTTEAFF
CDR3 DNA: TGTGCCAGCTCACCTCGTCGAACTACCACTGAAGCTTTCTTT
CDR3 length: 14
clone size: .
D gene: .
J gene: TRBJ1-1
V gene: TRBV18

CDR3 protein: CASRSMTGIPGNTIYF
CDR3 DNA: TGCGCCAGCAGATCTATGACAGGAATTCCTGGAAACACCATATATTTT
CDR3 length: 16
clone size: once
D gene: .
J gene: TRBJ1-3
V gene: TRBV4-3

CDR3 protein: CASRRSGPWKGYTF
CDR3 DNA: TGTGCCAGCAGGAGATCGGGTCCCTGGAAAGGCTACACCTTC
CDR3 length: 14
clone size: .
D gene: .
J gene: TRBJ1-2
V gene: TRBV28

CDR3 protein: CASSLASERDIQYF
CDR3 DNA: TGTGCCAGCAGCTTAGCGTCGGAGAGAGACATTCAGTACTTC
CDR3 length: 14
clone size: .
D gene: .
J gene: TRBJ2-4
V gene: TRBV7-9

CDR3 protein: CASSREFSASNYGYTF
CDR3 DNA: TGTGCCAGCAGCCGGGAGTTCTCAGCCTCAAACTATGGCTACACCTTC
CDR3 length: 16
clone size: .
D gene: .
J gene: TRBJ1-2
V gene: TRBV7-2

CDR3 protein: CSVSSTDTQYF
CDR3 DNA: TGCAGCGTTTCCTCCACAGATACGCAGTATTTT
CDR3 length: 11
clone size: .
D gene: .
J gene: TRBJ2-3
V gene: TRBV29-1

CDR3 protein: CSASWGQNQPQHF
CDR3 DNA: TGCAGTGCTAGTTGGGGACAGAATCAGCCCCAGCATTTT
CDR3 length: 13
clone size: .
D gene: TRBD1
J gene: TRBJ1-5
V gene: TRBV20-1

CDR3 protein: CASSPRAPTGGNIQYF
CDR3 DNA: TGTGCCAGCAGCCCCCGGGCTCCGACAGGGGGAAACATTCAGTACTTC
CDR3 length: 16
clone size: .
D gene: TRBD1
J gene: TRBJ2-4
V gene: TRBV4-2

CDR3 protein: CASRPPEGEGQPQHF
CDR3 DNA: TGTGCCAGCAGACCCCCTGAGGGCGAGGGTCAGCCCCAGCATTTT
CDR3 length: 15
clone size: .
D gene: .
J gene: TRBJ1-5
V gene: TRBV6-6

CDR3 protein: CASSLITSALGEQYF
CDR3 DNA: TGTGCCAGCAGCTTAATAACTAGCGCATTAGGCGAGCAGTACTTC
CDR3 length: 15
clone size: .
D gene: TRBD2
J gene: TRBJ2-7
V gene: TRBV7-2

CDR3 protein: CASSPPPSGEKRELFF
CDR3 DNA: TGTGCCAGCTCACCACCGCCTAGCGGGGAAAAAAGGGAGCTGTTTTTT
CDR3 length: 16
clone size: few
D gene: TRBD2
J gene: TRBJ2-2
V gene: TRBV18

CDR3 protein: CASSAQTGETGEKLFF
CDR3 DNA: TGTGCCAGCAGCGCCCAAACAGGGGAAACAGGTGAAAAACTGTTTTTT
CDR3 length: 16
clone size: .
D gene: TRBD1
J gene: TRBJ1-4
V gene: TRBV9

CDR3 protein: CASSLQRDTEAFF
CDR3 DNA: TGTGCCAGCAGCCTACAGAGGGACACTGAAGCTTTCTTT
CDR3 length: 13
clone size: .
D gene: .
J gene: TRBJ1-1
V gene: TRBV12-3/TRBV12-4

CDR3 protein: CASSQDFGKAEKLFF
CDR3 DNA: TGCGCCAGCAGCCAAGATTTCGGGAAAGCTGAAAAACTGTTTTTT
CDR3 length: 15
clone size: .
D gene: .
J gene: TRBJ1-4
V gene: TRBV4-1

CDR3 protein: CASSFGGGLQDTQYF
CDR3 DNA: TGCGCCAGCAGCTTCGGGGGAGGGCTTCAAGATACGCAGTATTTT
CDR3 length: 15
clone size: .
D gene: TRBD2
J gene: TRBJ2-3
V gene: TRBV5-1

CDR3 protein: CASSVDLTDTQYF
CDR3 DNA: TGTGCCAGCAGCGTAGATCTCACAGATACGCAGTATTTT
CDR3 length: 13
clone size: .
D gene: .
J gene: TRBJ2-3
V gene: TRBV9